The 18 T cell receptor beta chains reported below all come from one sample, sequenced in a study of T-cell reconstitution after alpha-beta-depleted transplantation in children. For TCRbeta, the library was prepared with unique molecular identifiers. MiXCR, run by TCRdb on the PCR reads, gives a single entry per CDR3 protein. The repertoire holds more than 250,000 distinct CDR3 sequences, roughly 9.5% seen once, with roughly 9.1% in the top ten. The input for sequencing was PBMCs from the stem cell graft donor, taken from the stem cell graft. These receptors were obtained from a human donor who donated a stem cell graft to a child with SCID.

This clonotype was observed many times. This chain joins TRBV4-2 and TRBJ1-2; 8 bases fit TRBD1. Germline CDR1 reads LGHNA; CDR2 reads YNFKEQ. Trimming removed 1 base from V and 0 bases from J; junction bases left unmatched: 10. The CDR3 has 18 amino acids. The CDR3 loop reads CASSQAGQALLTNYGYTF. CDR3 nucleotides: TGTGCCAGCAGCCAAGCGGGACAGGCCCTTCTTACTAACTATGGCTACACCTTC.

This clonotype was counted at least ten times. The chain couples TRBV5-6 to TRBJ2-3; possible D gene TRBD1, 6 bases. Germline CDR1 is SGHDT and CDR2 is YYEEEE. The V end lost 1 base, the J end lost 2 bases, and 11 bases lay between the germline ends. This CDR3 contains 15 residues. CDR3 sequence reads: CASSLWGLATDTQYF. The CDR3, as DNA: TGTGCCAGCAGCTTGTGGGGGCTCGCCACAGATACGCAGTATTTT.

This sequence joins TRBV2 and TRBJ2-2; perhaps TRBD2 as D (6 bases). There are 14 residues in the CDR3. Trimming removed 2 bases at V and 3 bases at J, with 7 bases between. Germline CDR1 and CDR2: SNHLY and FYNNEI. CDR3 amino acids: CASSEWDYTGELFF. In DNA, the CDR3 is TGTGCCAGCAGTGAATGGGACTACACCGGGGAGCTGTTTTTT.

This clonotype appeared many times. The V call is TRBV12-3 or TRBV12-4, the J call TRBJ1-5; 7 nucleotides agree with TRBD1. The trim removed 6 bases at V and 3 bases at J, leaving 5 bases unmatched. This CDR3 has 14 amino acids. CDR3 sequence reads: CASSLDRVNQPQHF. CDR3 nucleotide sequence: TGTGCCAGCAGCCTAGACAGGGTCAATCAGCCCCAGCATTTT.

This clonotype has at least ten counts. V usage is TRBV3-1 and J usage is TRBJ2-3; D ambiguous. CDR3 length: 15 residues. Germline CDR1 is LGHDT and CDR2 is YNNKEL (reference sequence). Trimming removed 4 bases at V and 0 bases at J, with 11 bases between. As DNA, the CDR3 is TGTGCCAGCAGCCCCTCTTATCCTAGCACAGATACGCAGTATTTT. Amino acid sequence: CASSPSYPSTDTQYF.

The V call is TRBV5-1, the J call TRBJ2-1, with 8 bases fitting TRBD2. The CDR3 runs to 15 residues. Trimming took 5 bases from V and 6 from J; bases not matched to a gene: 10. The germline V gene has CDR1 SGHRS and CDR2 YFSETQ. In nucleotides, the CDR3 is TGCGCCAGCAGTAGGGAGATTACTAGCGGCAATGAGCAGTTCTTC. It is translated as CASSREITSGNEQFF. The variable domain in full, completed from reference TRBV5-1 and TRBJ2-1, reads KAGVTQTPRYLIKTRGQQVTLSCSPISGHRSVSWYQQTPGQGLQFLFEYFSETQRNKGNFPGRFSGRQFSNSRSEMNVSTLELGDSALYLCASSREITSGNEQFFGPGTRLTVL.

The CDR3 region has the DNA TGTGCCAGTAGAAACGGACAGGGGACCTACGAGCAGTACTTC. This gives the protein CASRNGQGTYEQYF. The chain has TRBV19 and TRBJ2-7; 9 nucleotides agree with TRBD1. This CDR3 comprises 14 residues. Germline values: CDR1 LNHDA, CDR2 SQIVND (reference sequence). The trim removed 6 bases at V and 2 bases at J, leaving 5 bases unmatched.

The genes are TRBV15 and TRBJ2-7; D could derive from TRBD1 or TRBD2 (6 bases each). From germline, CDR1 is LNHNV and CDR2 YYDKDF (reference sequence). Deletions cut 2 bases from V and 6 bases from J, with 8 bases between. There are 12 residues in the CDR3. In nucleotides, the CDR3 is TGTGCCACCAGCAGAAGGGGGGCCGAGCAGTACTTC. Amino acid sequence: CATSRRGAEQYF. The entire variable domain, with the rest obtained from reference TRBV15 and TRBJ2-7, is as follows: DAMVIQNPRYQVTQFGKPVTLSCSQTLNHNVMYWYQQKSSQAPKLLFHYYDKDFNNEADTPDNFQSRRPNTSFCFLDIRSPGLGDTAMYLCATSRRGAEQYFGPGTRLTVT.

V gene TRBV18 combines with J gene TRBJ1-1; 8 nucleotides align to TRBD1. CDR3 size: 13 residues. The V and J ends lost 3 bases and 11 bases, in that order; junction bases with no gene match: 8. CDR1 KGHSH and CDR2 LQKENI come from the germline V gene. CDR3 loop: CASSPGQGPWAFF. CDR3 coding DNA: TGTGCCAGCTCACCTGGACAGGGCCCGTGGGCTTTCTTT.

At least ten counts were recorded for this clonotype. DNA of the CDR3: TGTGCCAGCAGCCCCTCGGGCGGGGGGGCCTCCTACGAGCAGTACTTC. Translating it yields CASSPSGGGASYEQYF. The rearrangement joins TRBV9 to TRBJ2-7; 9 bases line up with TRBD2. Trimming cost V 4 bases and J 0 bases; bases outside gene matches: 8. The CDR3 covers 16 residues. Germline V gene sequence: CDR1 SGDLS, CDR2 YYNGEE.

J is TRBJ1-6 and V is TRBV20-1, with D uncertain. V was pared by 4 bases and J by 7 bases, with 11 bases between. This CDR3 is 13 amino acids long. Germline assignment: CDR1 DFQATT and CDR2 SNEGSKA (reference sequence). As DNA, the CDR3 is TGCAGTGCTAAGGGAAATGGAAATTCACCCCTCCACTTT. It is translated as CSAKGNGNSPLHF.

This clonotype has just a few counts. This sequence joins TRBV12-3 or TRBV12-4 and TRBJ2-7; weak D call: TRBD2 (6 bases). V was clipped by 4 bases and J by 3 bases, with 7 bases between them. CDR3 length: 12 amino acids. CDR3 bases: TGTGCCAGCAGTTCGGACTACTACGAGCAGTACTTC. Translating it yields CASSSDYYEQYF.

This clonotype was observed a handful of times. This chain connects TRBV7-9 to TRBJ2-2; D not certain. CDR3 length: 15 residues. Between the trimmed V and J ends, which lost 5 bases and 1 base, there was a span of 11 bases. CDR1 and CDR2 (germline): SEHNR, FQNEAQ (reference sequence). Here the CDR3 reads CASSVDPMNTGELFF. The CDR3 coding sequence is TGTGCCAGCAGCGTGGACCCTATGAACACCGGGGAGCTGTTTTTT.

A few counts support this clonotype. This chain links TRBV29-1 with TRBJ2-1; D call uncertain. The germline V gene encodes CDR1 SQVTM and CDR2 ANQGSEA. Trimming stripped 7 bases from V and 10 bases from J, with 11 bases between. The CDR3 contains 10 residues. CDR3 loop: CSATDWEQFF. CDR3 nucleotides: TGCAGCGCTACGGATTGGGAGCAGTTCTTC.

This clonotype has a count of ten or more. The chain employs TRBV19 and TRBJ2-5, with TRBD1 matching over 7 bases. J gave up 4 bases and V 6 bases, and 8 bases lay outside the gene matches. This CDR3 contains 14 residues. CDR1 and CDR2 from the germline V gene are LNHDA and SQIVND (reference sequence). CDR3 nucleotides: TGTGCCAGTAGAAGGACAGGAGGCAGAGAGACCCAGTACTTC. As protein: CASRRTGGRETQYF.

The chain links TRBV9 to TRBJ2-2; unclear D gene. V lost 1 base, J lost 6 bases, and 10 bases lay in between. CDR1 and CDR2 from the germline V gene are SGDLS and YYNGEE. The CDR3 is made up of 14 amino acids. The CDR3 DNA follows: TGTGCCAGCAGCGTAACTGGTAACGCCGGGGAGCTGTTTTTT. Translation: CASSVTGNAGELFF.

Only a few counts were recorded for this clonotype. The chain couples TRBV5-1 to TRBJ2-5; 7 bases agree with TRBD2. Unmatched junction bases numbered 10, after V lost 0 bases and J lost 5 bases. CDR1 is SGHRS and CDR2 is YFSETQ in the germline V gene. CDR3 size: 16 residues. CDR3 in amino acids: CASSLAVGGGVETQYF. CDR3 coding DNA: TGCGCCAGCAGCTTGGCCGTCGGGGGAGGGGTCGAGACCCAGTACTTC.

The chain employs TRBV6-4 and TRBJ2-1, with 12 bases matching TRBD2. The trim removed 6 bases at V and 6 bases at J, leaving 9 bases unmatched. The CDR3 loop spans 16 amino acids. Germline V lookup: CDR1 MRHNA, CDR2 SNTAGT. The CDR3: CASSRQSLAGGNEQFF. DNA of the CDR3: TGTGCCAGCAGCCGTCAGTCACTAGCGGGGGGCAATGAGCAGTTCTTC.